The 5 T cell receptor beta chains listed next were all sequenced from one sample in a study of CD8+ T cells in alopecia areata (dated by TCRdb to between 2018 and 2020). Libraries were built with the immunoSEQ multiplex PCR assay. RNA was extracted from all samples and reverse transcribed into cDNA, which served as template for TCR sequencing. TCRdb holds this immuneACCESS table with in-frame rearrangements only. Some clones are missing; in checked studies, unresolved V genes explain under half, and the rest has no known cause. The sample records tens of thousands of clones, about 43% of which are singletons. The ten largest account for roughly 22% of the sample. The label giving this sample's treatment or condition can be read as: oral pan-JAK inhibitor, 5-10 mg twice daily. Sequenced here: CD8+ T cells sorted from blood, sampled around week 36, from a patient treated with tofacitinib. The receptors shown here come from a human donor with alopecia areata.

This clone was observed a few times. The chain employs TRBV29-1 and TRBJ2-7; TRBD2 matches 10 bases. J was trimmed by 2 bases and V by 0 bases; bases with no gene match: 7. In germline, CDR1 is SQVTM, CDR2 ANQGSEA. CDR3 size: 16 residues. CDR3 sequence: CSVEDRSGRFAYEQYF. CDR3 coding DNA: TGCAGCGTTGAAGATCGTAGCGGGAGGTTCGCCTACGAGCAGTACTTC.

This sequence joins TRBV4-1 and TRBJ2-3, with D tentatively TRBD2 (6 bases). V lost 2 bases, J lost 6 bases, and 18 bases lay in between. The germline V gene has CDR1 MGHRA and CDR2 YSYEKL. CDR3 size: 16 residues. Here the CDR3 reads CASSQLRVPGGDTQYF. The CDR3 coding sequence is TGCGCCAGCAGCCAATTGCGTGTACCTGGGGGGGATACGCAGTATTTT.

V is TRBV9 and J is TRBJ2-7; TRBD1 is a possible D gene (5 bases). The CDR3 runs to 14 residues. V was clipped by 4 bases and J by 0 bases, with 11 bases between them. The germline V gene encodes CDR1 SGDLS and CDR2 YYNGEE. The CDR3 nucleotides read TGTGCCAGCAGCAACCAGGGCTACTCCTACGAGCAGTACTTC. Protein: CASSNQGYSYEQYF.

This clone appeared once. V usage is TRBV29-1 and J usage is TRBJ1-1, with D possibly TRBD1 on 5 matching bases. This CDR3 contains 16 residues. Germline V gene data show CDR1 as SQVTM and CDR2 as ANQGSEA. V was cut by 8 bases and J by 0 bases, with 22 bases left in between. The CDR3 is CSSLGGVVSLNTEAFF. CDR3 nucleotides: TGCAGCTCCCTCGGGGGGGTTGTGTCTCTGAACACTGAAGCTTTCTTT.

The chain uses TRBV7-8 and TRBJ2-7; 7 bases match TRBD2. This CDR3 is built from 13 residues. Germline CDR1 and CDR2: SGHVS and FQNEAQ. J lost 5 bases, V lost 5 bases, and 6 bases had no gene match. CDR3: CASSGRDYNEQYF. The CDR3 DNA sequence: TGTGCCAGCAGCGGCCGGGACTATAACGAGCAGTACTTC.